This T cell receptor beta chain was captured by sequencing in a study of PD-L1 blockade in urothelial cancer. Data came from immunoSEQ multiplex PCR; TCRdb stores just in-frame clones and leaves some out. The sample yields around 70,000 clones, about 83% seen once. The time point is: pretreatment peripheral blood. This CDR3 is 15 amino acids long. V gave up 6 bases and J gave up 0 bases, with 13 bases separating them. Germline V gene sequence: CDR1 SGHRS, CDR2 YFSETQ. The sample in question was PBMCs, obtained around atezolizumab (anti-PD-L1) treatment. The sequence came from a woman aged 70 to 79 with urothelial cancer. The chain recombines TRBV5-1 with TRBJ2-4; possible D gene TRBD1, 5 bases. CDR3: CASTPQQGAKNIQYF. The CDR3 nucleotides are TGCGCCAGCACCCCCCAGCAGGGAGCCAAAAACATTCAGTACTTC. The variable domain in full, with the rest retrieved from reference TRBV5-1 and TRBJ2-4, is KAGVTQTPRYLIKTRGQQVTLSCSPISGHRSVSWYQQTPGQGLQFLFEYFSETQRNKGNFPGRFSGRQFSNSRSEMNVSTLELGDSALYLCASTPQQGAKNIQYFGAGTRLSVL.